A single sample gave rise to the 17 T cell receptor beta chains below, sequenced in a study of early T cells in non-severe SARS-CoV-2 infection (TCRdb year 2021). Preparation of the library involved 5' RACE. Sequencing was carried out with a NextSeq 500. TCRdb reworked the public reads: Q25 trimming with fastp, MiXCR clone assembly, productive beta chains retained. Entries are consolidated by CDR3 protein sequence, retaining the most common genes and DNA. The sample profile shows 45,000 to 65,000 distinct CDR3 sequences; approximately 12% of them were found once. The ten most abundant clones make up over 2% of the sample. Specimen: whole blood, collected at baseline. These TCRs come from an adult who was a healthcare worker with PCR-confirmed SARS-CoV-2 infection or an uninfected control (not recorded which).

This clonotype was found a few times. This rearrangement joins TRBV27 to TRBJ2-1; D call uncertain. CDR1 is MNHEY, CDR2 SMNVEV, per germline (reference sequence). This CDR3 comprises 11 residues. Trimming cost V 5 bases and J 4 bases, with 3 bases left between them. This CDR3 is CASSRYNEQFF. The CDR3 DNA reads as TGTGCCAGCAGTCGGTACAATGAGCAGTTCTTC.

The table lists this clonotype with a few counts. The rearrangement joins TRBV7-3 to TRBJ2-7; D perhaps matches TRBD1 (5 bases). The CDR3 runs 14 residues. Deletions cut 5 bases from V and 5 bases from J, with 16 bases between. The germline V gene encodes CDR1 SGHTA and CDR2 FQGTGA. The CDR3: CASSPNQGWNEQYF. The CDR3 DNA reads TGTGCCAGCAGCCCCAATCAGGGATGGAACGAGCAGTACTTC.

This clonotype was observed once. CDR3 in DNA: TGCAGTGCTAGAGGGCAGGGTACATCCGGGGAGCTGTTTTTT. It codes for CSARGQGTSGELFF. V gene TRBV20-1 combines with J gene TRBJ2-2, with D possibly TRBD1 on 5 matching bases. The CDR3 has 14 residues. V lost 1 base, J lost 6 bases, and 12 bases lay in between. Germline-derived CDR1 and CDR2 are DFQATT and SNEGSKA (reference sequence).

This clonotype was observed many times. The chain employs TRBV20-1 and TRBJ1-1; D is ambiguous. In germline, CDR1 is DFQATT, CDR2 SNEGSKA (reference sequence). The CDR3 sequence is 14 residues long. The ends were cut back, 4 bases at V and 0 bases at J, with 12 bases in the middle. The CDR3 here is CSAKPEQLNTEAFF. For the CDR3, the DNA is TGCAGTGCTAAGCCCGAACAGCTGAACACTGAAGCTTTCTTT.

The chain uses TRBV7-9 and TRBJ1-1; 9 bases align to TRBD1. The CDR3 sequence is 19 residues long. J lost 0 bases, V lost 5 bases, and 16 bases had no gene match. The germline gives CDR1 SEHNR, CDR2 FQNEAQ (reference sequence). CDR3 DNA sequence: TGTGCCAGCAGCCGTCCCGTGGGACAGGGAGGGTGGATGAACACTGAAGCTTTCTTT. Translating gives CASSRPVGQGGWMNTEAFF.

J is TRBJ2-1 and V is TRBV21-1; the table assigns TRBD2, which was not confirmed against the DNA. TRBV21-1 is a recognized pseudogene. The CDR3 consists of 16 residues. The CDR3 reads CASSKARAGGGNEQFF. The CDR3 DNA reads as TGTGCCAGCAGCAAAGCTCGGGCGGGAGGAGGGAATGAGCAGTTCTTC.

At least ten counts were recorded for this clonotype. This sequence joins TRBV28 and TRBJ1-5; 8 bases match TRBD1. After removal of 2 bases from V and 6 bases from J, the junction contained 3 bases not matched to a gene. This CDR3 region has 14 residues. Germline CDR1 and CDR2: MDHEN and SYDVKM. This CDR3 reads CASSLTGGSQPQHF. CDR3 in DNA: TGTGCCAGCAGTTTAACAGGGGGGAGTCAGCCCCAGCATTTT.

The chain employs TRBV7-3 and TRBJ2-2; 7 bases match TRBD2. The V segment lost 0 bases and the J segment 6 bases; nucleotides outside the gene matches: 4. The CDR3 consists of 15 residues. CDR1 is SGHTA, CDR2 FQGTGA, per germline. CDR3 protein: CASSLTTGGPGELFF. In nucleotides, the CDR3 is TGTGCCAGCAGCTTAACGACGGGAGGCCCCGGGGAGCTGTTTTTT.

The table lists this clonotype with many counts. J is TRBJ1-6 and V is TRBV14; the D is unclear. V lost 1 base and J 7 bases, leaving 8 bases between the germline ends. The germline V gene has CDR1 SGHDN and CDR2 FVKESK. The CDR3 loop spans 14 amino acids. CDR3 protein: CASSQVQLNSPLHF. CDR3 bases: TGTGCCAGCAGCCAAGTACAGCTAAATTCACCCCTCCACTTT. Filled out from reference TRBV14 and TRBJ1-6, the complete variable domain reads EAGVTQFPSHSVIEKGQTVTLRCDPISGHDNLYWYRRVMGKEIKFLLHFVKESKQDESGMPNNRFLAERTGGTYSTLKVQPAELEDSGVYFCASSQVQLNSPLHFGNGTRLTVT.

This clonotype appeared a few times. The chain combines TRBV7-3 with TRBJ2-1; weak D call: TRBD1 (8 bases). Trimming stripped 8 bases from V and 5 bases from J, with 28 bases between. Germline V gene lookup returns CDR1 SGHTA and CDR2 FQGTGA. The CDR3 consists of 18 residues. CDR3 bases: TGTGCCAGCTTTCCCTCACCCAGCGACAGGGGACTACACAATGAGCAGTTCTTC. Translating it yields CASFPSPSDRGLHNEQFF. The full variable domain, rest sourced from reference TRBV7-3 and TRBJ2-1, is GAGVSQTPSNKVTEKGKYVELRCDPISGHTALYWYRQSLGQGPEFLIYFQGTGAADDSGLPNDRFFAVRPEGSVSTLKIQRTERGDSAVYLCASFPSPSDRGLHNEQFFGPGTRLTVL.

This clonotype came up a few times. The J gene is TRBJ2-7, the V gene TRBV7-9, with D perhaps TRBD2 (5 bases). Looked up from germline, CDR1 is SEHNR and CDR2 is FQNEAQ (reference sequence). This CDR3 contains 13 residues. Trimming took 4 bases from V and 0 from J, leaving 7 bases between them. The CDR3 bases are TGTGCCAGCAGCTCGAGGGACTCCTACGAGCAGTACTTC. This translates into CASSSRDSYEQYF.

This clonotype was counted ten times or more. In DNA, the CDR3 is TGTGCCAGCAGCTTAATTCGGACTAGCGGGAGTGGTGAGCAGTTCTTC. Translated: CASSLIRTSGSGEQFF. V is TRBV7-2 and J is TRBJ2-1, with 13 bases fitting TRBD2. Germline V gene data show CDR1 as SGHTA and CDR2 as FQGNSA. The CDR3 is 16 amino acids. Trimming cost V 2 bases and J 9 bases; bases outside gene matches: 7.

This clonotype was recorded at least ten times. The chain has TRBV14 and TRBJ2-2, with D unresolved. This CDR3 is built from 16 residues. Per germline, CDR1 SGHDN and CDR2 FVKESK. The germline V and J ends were trimmed by 4 bases and 0 bases, with 12 bases remaining between them. The CDR3 loop reads CASSPGVHANTGELFF. The CDR3 DNA is TGTGCCAGCAGCCCTGGCGTACACGCGAACACCGGGGAGCTGTTTTTT.

There are many counts of this clonotype. The chain is built from TRBV20-1 and TRBJ2-7; D might be TRBD1 (5 bases). Looked up from germline, CDR1 is DFQATT and CDR2 is SNEGSKA (reference sequence). Trimming removed 1 base at V and 2 bases at J, with 6 bases between. The CDR3 totals 12 residues. CDR3 loop: CSARVRAYEQYF. The CDR3 DNA follows: TGCAGTGCTAGAGTCAGGGCCTACGAGCAGTACTTC.

There are many counts of this clonotype. This rearrangement joins TRBV6-2 or TRBV6-3 to TRBJ2-5; D unresolved. Trimming pared 5 bases from V and 6 bases from J, leaving 7 bases between. The CDR3 loop spans 11 amino acids. In germline, CDR1 is MNHEY, CDR2 SVGEGT. Here the CDR3 DNA reads TGTGCCAGCAGTCCCTCACAGACCCAGTACTTC. Encoded protein: CASSPSQTQYF.

The chain links TRBV11-1 to TRBJ2-1; D is ambiguous. CDR1 is SGHAT and CDR2 is FQDESV in the germline V gene (reference sequence). CDR3 length: 12 amino acids. Trimming left V 5 bases short and J 7 bases short, with 9 bases between. Written as DNA, the CDR3 is TGTGCCAGCAGCCACATAAGAAATGAGCAGTTCTTC. Amino acid sequence: CASSHIRNEQFF.

At least ten counts were recorded for this clonotype. The chain is built from TRBV28 and TRBJ1-4; D gene ambiguous. CDR1 is MDHEN, CDR2 SYDVKM, per germline. The V end lost 3 bases, the J end lost 4 bases, and 9 bases lay between the germline ends. The CDR3 is made up of 14 amino acids. The CDR3, as DNA: TGTGCCAGCAGTTTTCGCGGGGATAATGAAAAACTGTTTTTT. This codes for CASSFRGDNEKLFF. The full variable domain, with the rest looked up from reference TRBV28 and TRBJ1-4, is DVKVTQSSRYLVKRTGEKVFLECVQDMDHENMFWYRQDPGLGLRLIYFSYDVKMKEKGDIPEGYSVSREKKERFSLILESASTNQTSMYLCASSFRGDNEKLFFGSGTQLSVL.